A selection of T cell receptor beta chains follows, all from one sample in a study of a mutant IDH1 vaccine in newly diagnosed glioma. Using immunoSEQ multiplex PCR, the repertoire was profiled, and TCRdb retains in-frame clones only, with some absent. The repertoire holds approximately 16,000 clones, around 95% seen once, with approximately 3.6% in the top ten. Sequences were derived from peripheral blood mononuclear cells (PBMCs), sampled from a glioma patient treated with radiotherapy, temozolomide or both. The receptors come from a woman aged 18-30 years with glioma. Some clones in this sample may be carry-over from other donors' samples. CDR3s include the opening cysteine and the closing phenylalanine or tryptophan. A D gene is named only where the DNA matches it firmly. The size entry is marked missing in some rows and otherwise reads once, few, many or a size class.

>.|TRBD1|TRBJ1-2|TRBV6-5
CASSFSSDRGRGGYTF
TGTGCCAGCAGTTTCTCCTCGGACAGGGGGCGGGGGGGCTACACCTTC
>.|.|TRBJ1-2|TRBV6-6
CASGSLGGGYTF
TGTGCCAGCGGCTCCTTGGGGGGTGGCTACACCTTC
>.|.|TRBJ2-5|TRBV18
CASSPERIVGTAKSWTQYF
TGTGCCAGCTCACCAGAGAGGATCGTCGGGACTGCGAAGTCTTGGACCCAGTACTTC
>once|TRBD1|TRBJ1-4|TRBV19
CASSVDRESTEKLFF
TGTGCCAGTAGTGTGGACAGGGAATCTACTGAAAAACTGTTTTTT
>once|.|TRBJ1-2|TRBV6-4
CASSETGTFNGYTF
TGTGCCAGCAGTGAGACCGGGACCTTCAACGGCTACACCTTC
>.|.|TRBJ1-2|TRBV6-5
CASSYSGYGYTF
TGTGCCAGCAGTTACTCCGGGTATGGCTACACCTTC
>.|.|TRBJ2-5|TRBV7-6
CASSLNLFGASYF
TGTGCCAGCAGCTTAAATCTATTCGGGGCCTCGTACTTC
>.|.|TRBJ1-1|TRBV28
CASSLDRERAFF
TGTGCCAGCAGTTTGGATCGGGAGAGAGCTTTCTTT
>.|.|TRBJ1-5|TRBV4-3
CASSPKWAFNQPQHF
TGCGCCAGCAGCCCGAAATGGGCGTTTAATCAGCCCCAGCATTTT
>.|TRBD1|TRBJ2-1|TRBV10-3
CAISVFLGQGAHEQFF
TGTGCCATCAGTGTTTTTCTGGGACAGGGGGCCCATGAGCAGTTCTTC
>.|TRBD1|TRBJ2-1|TRBV7-9
CASSWRGVQGSEEQFF
TGTGCCAGCAGCTGGAGAGGGGTACAGGGGTCCGAGGAGCAGTTCTTC
>.|.|TRBJ1-1|TRBV25-1
CASSDLSVGNTEAFF
TGTGCCAGCAGTGACCTTTCCGTGGGGAACACTGAAGCTTTCTTT
>once|TRBD1|TRBJ2-4|TRBV2
CASRDREQNIQYF
TGTGCCAGCAGGGACAGGGAACAAAACATTCAGTACTTC
>once|.|TRBJ2-6|TRBV1
CTSSFYCLCRANVLTF
TGCACCAGCAGCTTCTATTGTTTGTGCCGGGCCAACGTCCTGACTTTC
>.|TRBD1|TRBJ2-7|TRBV6-5
CASSPGQGVDEQYF
TGTGCCAGCAGCCCGGGACAGGGGGTGGACGAGCAGTACTTC
>once|.|TRBJ1-3|TRBV5-1
CASSSGTSSGNTIYF
TGCGCCAGCAGCTCCGGGACATCCTCTGGAAACACCATATATTTT
>.|.|TRBJ2-5|TRBV10-3
CAIRYGQKETQYF
TGTGCCATCAGATATGGACAGAAAGAGACCCAGTACTTC
>.|TRBD2|TRBJ2-3|TRBV28
CASSSGTSGRFGDTQYF
TGTGCCAGCAGTTCCGGGACTAGCGGGAGATTCGGAGATACGCAGTATTTT
>.|.|TRBJ2-4|TRBV9
CASSVEAGLAKNIQYF
TGTGCCAGCAGCGTAGAGGCAGGGCTAGCCAAAAACATTCAGTACTTC
>.|TRBD2|TRBJ2-7|TRBV7-2
CASSRNGGVDEQYF
TGTGCCAGCAGCCGAAATGGGGGGGTGGACGAGCAGTACTTC
>once|TRBD1|TRBJ2-7|TRBV9
CASSVEDRGAYEQYF
TGTGCCAGCAGCGTAGAGGACAGGGGAGCCTACGAGCAGTACTTC
>once|.|TRBJ2-7|TRBV28
CASSLATQGSYEQYF
TGTGCCAGCAGCCTAGCCACACAGGGCTCCTACGAGCAGTACTTC
>.|.|TRBJ1-5|TRBV6-6
CASSYSGPGQPQHF
TGTGCCAGCAGTTATTCGGGGCCAGGTCAGCCCCAGCATTTT
>once|.|TRBJ1-3|TRBV18
CASSPGGGSGNTIYF
TGTGCCAGCTCACCGGGAGGGGGCTCTGGAAACACCATATATTTT
>.|.|TRBJ2-3|TRBV5-8
CASSLAQDTDTQYF
TGTGCCAGCAGCTTGGCGCAAGACACAGATACGCAGTATTTT
>.|.|TRBJ2-3|TRBV11-3
CASARQDTQYF
TGTGCCAGCGCGAGGCAAGATACGCAGTATTTT
>.|.|TRBJ1-1|TRBV7-9
CASSSEGLGANTEAFF
TGTGCCAGCAGCTCTGAGGGGCTTGGGGCGAACACTGAAGCTTTCTTT
>.|TRBD2|TRBJ2-3|TRBV2
CASSVLAGGPTDTQYF
TGTGCCAGCAGTGTACTAGCGGGGGGGCCGACAGATACGCAGTATTTT
>.|.|TRBJ1-5|TRBV7-9
CASSLAHGGNQPQHF
TGTGCCAGCAGCTTAGCTCACGGGGGCAATCAGCCCCAGCATTTT
>.|.|TRBJ2-5|TRBV11-3
CASSLEGPVVETQYF
TGTGCCAGCAGCTTAGAAGGGCCAGTGGTAGAGACCCAGTACTTC
>.|TRBD1|TRBJ2-1|TRBV27
CASSFRQGAPYEQFF
TGTGCCAGCAGTTTTAGACAGGGGGCCCCATATGAGCAGTTCTTC